The 30 T cell receptor beta chains presented below share a single source sample, sequenced in a study of blood T cell repertoires in COVID-19 (dated by TCRdb to about 2020). Library generation was performed with the immunoSEQ multiplex PCR assay. Entries here come from immuneACCESS through TCRdb and include only in-frame sequences with V and J called. Some clones fail to appear in such tables; in the studies checked, an unresolved V gene covers under half of the shortfall, and the cause of the remainder is unknown. For this sample the table gives fewer than 450,000 clones, of which less than 95% were detected only once. The ten largest clones add up to about 0.57% of the sample. Sequenced: PBMCs or T cells enriched from blood (not recorded which). The receptor set was obtained from a man between 18 and 29 years old who had recovered from COVID-19.

J is TRBJ2-7 and V is TRBV7-2; 7 positions match TRBD2. Losses at the gene ends were 4 bases for V and 3 bases for J; bases not matched to a gene: 9. Per the germline V gene, CDR1 is SGHTA and CDR2 is FQGNSA. The CDR3 consists of 15 residues. This chain's CDR3 is CASSSQTSSFYEQYF. The DNA for the CDR3 is TGTGCCAGCAGCTCCCAGACTAGCTCTTTCTACGAGCAGTACTTC.

This clone came up a few times. The chain uses TRBV2 and TRBJ1-5, with 11 bases lining up with TRBD1. The V and J ends lost 4 bases and 1 base, in that order; junction bases with no gene match: 3. Germline V gives CDR1 SNHLY, CDR2 FYNNEI. This CDR3 has 16 amino acids. The DNA for the CDR3 is TGTGCCAGCAGTGCGGACAGGGGGCGAAGCAATCAGCCCCAGCATTTT. The encoded protein is CASSADRGRSNQPQHF.

J is TRBJ1-2 and V is TRBV19, with D possibly being TRBD1 (6 bases). The CDR3 extends over 14 amino acids. The germline V gene encodes CDR1 LNHDA and CDR2 SQIVND (reference sequence). V was shortened by 3 bases and J by 4 bases, with 12 bases between the two germline ends. The DNA for the CDR3 is TGTGCCAGTAGTATTAGGGACACCCCCTATGGCTACACCTTC. It yields the protein CASSIRDTPYGYTF. The variable domain in full, with the rest retrieved from reference TRBV19 and TRBJ1-2, is DGGITQSPKYLFRKEGQNVTLSCEQNLNHDAMYWYRQDPGQGLRLIYYSQIVNDFQKGDIAEGYSVSREKKESFPLTVTSAQKNPTAFYLCASSIRDTPYGYTFGSGTRLTVV.

The chain links TRBV7-3 to TRBJ1-1, with D maybe TRBD1 (5 bases). Trimming stripped 5 bases from V and 4 bases from J, with 8 bases between. Germline-derived CDR1 and CDR2 are SGHTA and FQGTGA. The CDR3 is made up of 12 amino acids. CDR3 DNA sequence: TGTGCCAGCAGCACTCAGGGCACTGAAGCTTTCTTT. This sequence encodes CASSTQGTEAFF.

CDR3 bases: TGTGCCTGGACCGGACAGGGATGGTCTGGCTACACCTTC. It translates to CAWTGQGWSGYTF. This chain uses TRBV30 with TRBJ1-2; 8 bases map to TRBD1. The germline gives CDR1 GTSNPN, CDR2 SVGIG (reference sequence). This CDR3 spans 13 amino acids. Germline trimming cut 4 bases from V and 7 bases from J; bases unmatched to any gene: 8. Looking up the rest from reference TRBV30 and TRBJ1-2 gives the full variable domain: SQTIHQWPATLVQPVGSPLSLECTVEGTSNPNLYWYRQAAGRGLQLLFYSVGIGQISSEVPQNLSASRPQDRQFILSSKKLLLSDSGFYLCAWTGQGWSGYTFGSGTRLTVV.

The chain links TRBV19 to TRBJ1-1; D gene uncertain. The CDR3 loop spans 14 amino acids. Germline values: CDR1 LNHDA, CDR2 SQIVND (reference sequence). The V gene lost 3 bases and the J gene lost 6 bases, with 14 bases spanning the gap. The CDR3 here is CASSMGAVAPEAFF. The CDR3 DNA follows: TGTGCCAGTAGTATGGGAGCAGTTGCTCCTGAAGCTTTCTTT.

The chain carries TRBV13 and TRBJ2-1, with D possibly TRBD2 on 6 matching bases. CDR1 PRHDT and CDR2 FYEKMQ come from the germline V gene (reference sequence). Trimming stripped 5 bases from V and 0 bases from J, with 11 bases between. The CDR3 is 15 residues long. CDR3 coding DNA: TGTGCCAGCAGCCCGGGACTCCGCTCCTACAATGAGCAGTTCTTC. Its translation is CASSPGLRSYNEQFF.

This rearrangement joins TRBV3-1 (or the pseudogene TRBV3-2) to TRBJ1-5; 7 bases are a match to TRBD1. The trim removed 6 bases at V and 5 bases at J, leaving 7 bases unmatched. The CDR3 runs to 14 residues. Germline CDR1 LGHDT, CDR2 YNNKEL (reference sequence). CDR3 amino acids: CASSRGQKYQPQHF. For the CDR3, the DNA is TGTGCCAGCAGTCGGGGACAGAAGTATCAGCCCCAGCATTTT.

This sequence joins TRBV24-1 and TRBJ2-5; 7 nucleotides match TRBD2. CDR3 size: 15 residues. Germline CDR1 KGHDR, CDR2 SFDVKD. The trim removed 5 bases at V and 2 bases at J, leaving 7 bases unmatched. The CDR3 spells CATSGTGLDQETQYF. Written as DNA, the CDR3 is TGTGCCACCAGTGGGACTGGACTAGATCAAGAGACCCAGTACTTC.

The chain couples TRBV5-1 to TRBJ2-3; TRBD2 agrees at 7 bases. Per the germline V gene, CDR1 is SGHRS and CDR2 is YFSETQ. This CDR3 comprises 18 residues. With V trimmed by 0 bases and J by 1 base, 11 bases remained unmatched. The CDR3 is CASSLAGLLARGTDTQYF. The CDR3 DNA sequence: TGCGCCAGCAGCTTGGCCGGGTTACTAGCGAGGGGCACAGATACGCAGTATTTT.

The chain links TRBV5-1 to TRBJ2-1; a weak D match, TRBD1 (5 bases). Per germline, CDR1 SGHRS and CDR2 YFSETQ. Trimming took 6 bases from V and 8 from J, leaving 24 bases between them. The CDR3 loop spans 16 amino acids. The CDR3 DNA follows: TGCGCCAGCAAAGGTCAGGGTCTCCGGCTATGGGATGAGCAGTTCTTC. Translated: CASKGQGLRLWDEQFF.

This sequence joins TRBV11-3 and TRBJ2-5, with TRBD1 matching 7 bases. The CDR3 spans 13 residues. The germline CDR1 and CDR2 sequences are SGHNT and YENEEA. V was clipped by 5 bases and J by 4 bases; unmatched bases: 4. Written as DNA, the CDR3 is TGTGCCAGCAGCAACAGGGGAGCAGAGACCCAGTACTTC. Protein: CASSNRGAETQYF.

The chain uses TRBV10-3 and TRBJ1-6; D possibly corresponds to TRBD1 (6 bases). CDR3 size: 14 residues. V was shortened by 2 bases and J by 5 bases, with 7 bases between the two germline ends. Germline-derived CDR1 and CDR2 are ENHRY and SYGVKD. CDR3 protein: CAISERTDNSPLHF. In DNA, the CDR3 is TGTGCCATCAGTGAGCGGACAGATAATTCACCCCTCCACTTT.

The rearrangement joins TRBV6-4 to TRBJ1-2; 7 nucleotides line up with TRBD1. The V segment lost 5 bases and the J segment 2 bases; nucleotides outside the gene matches: 5. The CDR3 is made up of 14 amino acids. In germline, CDR1 is MRHNA, CDR2 SNTAGT. CDR3 sequence: CASSQDRSNYGYTF. The DNA of the CDR3 is TGTGCCAGCAGTCAGGACAGGTCCAACTATGGCTACACCTTC.

J is TRBJ2-1 and V is TRBV20-1; D unclear. CDR3 length: 10 residues. Germline V gene lookup returns CDR1 DFQATT and CDR2 SNEGSKA (reference sequence). V was cut by 3 bases and J by 8 bases, with 5 bases left in between. The CDR3 loop reads CSASVDEQFF. The CDR3 DNA reads as TGCAGTGCTAGTGTCGATGAGCAGTTCTTC.

The chain links TRBV5-1 to TRBJ1-2; TRBD1 matches at 11 bases. CDR3 length equals 15 residues. Trimming cost V 4 bases and J 4 bases; bases outside gene matches: 6. Germline V gives CDR1 SGHRS, CDR2 YFSETQ. CDR3: CASSGSGTGGYGYTF. CDR3 in DNA: TGCGCCAGCAGCGGATCCGGGACAGGGGGCTATGGCTACACCTTC.

The chain links TRBV19 to TRBJ1-5; D is undetermined. V was pared by 3 bases and J by 2 bases, with 5 bases between. CDR1 LNHDA and CDR2 SQIVND come from the germline V gene (reference sequence). CDR3 length: 13 amino acids. This CDR3 is CASSMAGNQPQHF. CDR3 nucleotides: TGTGCCAGTAGTATGGCAGGCAATCAGCCCCAGCATTTT.

J is TRBJ2-5 and V is TRBV4-1; possibly TRBD1 for D (6 bases). Trimming removed 1 base from V and 3 bases from J, with 15 bases in between. The CDR3 length is 16 residues. Germline V gives CDR1 MGHRA, CDR2 YSYEKL. CDR3 loop: CASSQGIIQGEETQYF. As DNA, the CDR3 is TGCGCCAGCAGCCAAGGTATCATACAGGGCGAAGAGACCCAGTACTTC.

This clone was detected only once. This rearrangement joins TRBV4-1 to TRBJ2-7; perhaps TRBD1 as D (5 bases). The CDR3 is 14 residues long. Deletions cut 1 base from V and 5 bases from J, with 12 bases between. Germline values: CDR1 MGHRA, CDR2 YSYEKL. CDR3 sequence: CASSQGDRTHEQYF. The CDR3 DNA reads as TGCGCCAGCAGCCAAGGAGACAGAACCCACGAGCAGTACTTC.

The chain uses TRBV11-3 and TRBJ2-5; the D gene is possibly TRBD1 (6 bases). The germline V gene encodes CDR1 SGHNT and CDR2 YENEEA. This CDR3 has 13 amino acids. V was pared by 2 bases and J by 3 bases, with 7 bases between. In nucleotides, the CDR3 is TGTGCCAGCAGCTTACCAGGGGAAGAGACCCAGTACTTC. Its protein product is CASSLPGEETQYF.

The rearrangement uses TRBV7-6 and TRBJ1-3; maybe TRBD1 (5 bases). The CDR3 sequence is 16 residues long. Trimming cost V 3 bases and J 0 bases, with 12 bases left between them. Germline V CDR1 and CDR2: SGHVS, FNYEAQ. The CDR3 is CASSLEGFSSGNTIYF. CDR3 bases: TGTGCCAGCAGCTTGGAGGGGTTCTCCTCTGGAAACACCATATATTTT.

The rearrangement links TRBV6-5 to TRBJ1-6, with 8 bases matching TRBD1. V shed 6 bases, J shed 5 bases, and the junction held 6 bases outside the gene matches. This CDR3 is built from 15 residues. In germline, CDR1 is MNHEY, CDR2 SVGAGI. DNA for the CDR3: TGTGCCAGCAGGAGCCAACAGGGGGATAATTCACCCCTCCACTTT. Translated: CASRSQQGDNSPLHF.

The rearrangement links TRBV27 to TRBJ2-1, with 7 positions matching TRBD2. CDR3 length: 13 residues. CDR1 and CDR2 from the germline V gene are MNHEY and SMNVEV (reference sequence). J lost 6 bases, V lost 5 bases, and 4 bases had no gene match. The CDR3 loop is CASSAGLTNEQFF. CDR3 nucleotide sequence: TGTGCCAGCAGTGCGGGACTAACCAATGAGCAGTTCTTC.

The gene calls are TRBV5-1 and TRBJ1-2; D may be TRBD1 (5 bases). The CDR3 contains 14 residues. The V gene lost 2 bases and the J gene lost 3 bases, with 11 bases spanning the gap. Germline CDR1 SGHRS, CDR2 YFSETQ. Here the CDR3 DNA reads TGCGCCAGCAGCTTAAACACAGGCGACTATGGCTACACCTTC. Translating gives CASSLNTGDYGYTF.

This clone occurred once. The chain employs TRBV30 and TRBJ2-7; TRBD1 matches at 7 bases. J was trimmed by 3 bases and V by 4 bases; bases with no gene match: 15. The length of the CDR3 is 16 residues. Germline CDR1 and CDR2: GTSNPN and SVGIG (reference sequence). The CDR3 loop reads CAWKTGDRDNHYEQYF. CDR3 in DNA: TGTGCCTGGAAAACGGGTGACAGGGACAACCACTACGAGCAGTACTTC.

This clone was seen only a few times. The chain is built from TRBV14 and TRBJ1-2, with TRBD1 matching over 8 bases. V gave up 4 bases and J gave up 2 bases; unmatched junction bases: 6. This CDR3 is 15 amino acids long. Germline-derived CDR1 and CDR2 are SGHDN and FVKESK. The CDR3 DNA is TGTGCCAGCAGCCCGTTGGACAGGGACAACTATGGCTACACCTTC. This encodes CASSPLDRDNYGYTF.

The chain recombines TRBV3-1 (or the pseudogene TRBV3-2) with TRBJ2-3; 9 bases are a match to TRBD2. V shed 1 base, J shed 4 bases, and the junction held 6 bases outside the gene matches. The CDR3 loop spans 16 amino acids. Germline V gene sequence: CDR1 LGHDT, CDR2 YNNKEL (reference sequence). The CDR3 reads CASSQGAGGGADTQYF. The CDR3 nucleotides are TGTGCCAGCAGCCAAGGAGCGGGGGGAGGGGCAGATACGCAGTATTTT.

The CDR3 region is CASSNGGFRAGELFF. For the CDR3, the DNA is TGTGCCAGCAGCAACGGGGGATTCCGTGCCGGGGAGCTGTTTTTT. V gene TRBV6-5 combines with J gene TRBJ2-2; D is perhaps TRBD2 (6 bases). Germline CDR1 and CDR2: MNHEY and SVGAGI. V shed 6 bases and J shed 6 bases, with 17 bases lying between them. The CDR3 sequence is 15 residues long.

The gene calls are TRBV7-6 and TRBJ1-4; 7 bases align to TRBD1. CDR3 length equals 16 residues. Germline loops: CDR1 SGHVS, CDR2 FNYEAQ. V shed 5 bases, J shed 0 bases, and the junction held 6 bases outside the gene matches. The CDR3 spells CASSPGTAATNEKLFF. The DNA of the CDR3 is TGTGCCAGCAGCCCGGGGACAGCAGCAACTAATGAAAAACTGTTTTTT.

The V and J genes are TRBV11-2 and TRBJ2-4; D not certain. Germline-derived CDR1 and CDR2 are SGHAT and FQNNGV. Trimming shortened V by 1 base and J by 0 bases, and 13 bases separated the two germline ends. The CDR3 has 17 residues. The CDR3 nucleotides read TGTGCCAGCAGCTTAGCTTCAGGCCAACTAGCCAAAAACATTCAGTACTTC. It encodes CASSLASGQLAKNIQYF.